This T cell receptor (beta chain) was captured in a study of blood T cells in healthy people across ages. Next came a second PCR, run for about 7 to 12 cycles, which used a sample-barcoded 5' primer along with a J-beta primer mix. One entry per CDR3 protein, called by TCRdb with MiXCR from the 5' RACE reads. The table records about 1.6 million distinct CDR3 sequences, around 36% of them present only once. The sequence derives from a woman in her 30s in good health. The sample was blood.

CDR3 bases: TGTGCCAGCAGTTTACAGATCCCGGGGCAGGGGATCACAGATACGCAGTATTTT. This encodes CASSLQIPGQGITDTQYF. This chain links TRBV27 with TRBJ2-3; TRBD1 might be the D (6 bases). The V gene's germline CDR1 is MNHEY and CDR2 SMNVEV (reference sequence). Trimming cost V 2 bases and J 2 bases, with 20 bases left between them. The CDR3 loop spans 18 amino acids.